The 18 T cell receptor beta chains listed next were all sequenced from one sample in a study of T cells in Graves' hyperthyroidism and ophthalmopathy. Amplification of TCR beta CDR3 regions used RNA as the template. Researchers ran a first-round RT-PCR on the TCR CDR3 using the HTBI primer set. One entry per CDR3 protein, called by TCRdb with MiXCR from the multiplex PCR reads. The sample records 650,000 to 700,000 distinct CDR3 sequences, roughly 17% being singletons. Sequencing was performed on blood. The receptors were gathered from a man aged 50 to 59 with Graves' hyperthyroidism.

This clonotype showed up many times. The CDR3 DNA reads TGTGCCAGCAGTGAATGGGGAGGGTCTGGAAACACCATATATTTT. This sequence encodes CASSEWGGSGNTIYF. The chain carries TRBV2 and TRBJ1-3; D not resolved. V lost 2 bases to trimming and J lost 1 base, with 9 bases between them. The germline V gene encodes CDR1 SNHLY and CDR2 FYNNEI. The CDR3 consists of 15 residues.

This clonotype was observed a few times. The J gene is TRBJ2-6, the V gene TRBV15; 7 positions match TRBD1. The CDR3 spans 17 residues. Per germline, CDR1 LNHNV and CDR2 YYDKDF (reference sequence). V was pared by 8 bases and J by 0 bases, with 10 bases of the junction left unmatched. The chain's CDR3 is CATADRAFDSGANVLTF. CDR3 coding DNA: TGTGCCACCGCCGACAGGGCATTTGACTCTGGGGCCAACGTCCTGACTTTC.

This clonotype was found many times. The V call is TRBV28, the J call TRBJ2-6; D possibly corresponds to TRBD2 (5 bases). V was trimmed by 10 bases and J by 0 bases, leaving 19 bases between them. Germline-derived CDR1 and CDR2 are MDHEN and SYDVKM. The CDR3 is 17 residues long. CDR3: CATRRTQQHSGANVLTF. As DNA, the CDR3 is TGTGCCACGAGGAGGACTCAACAGCACTCTGGGGCCAACGTCCTGACTTTC.

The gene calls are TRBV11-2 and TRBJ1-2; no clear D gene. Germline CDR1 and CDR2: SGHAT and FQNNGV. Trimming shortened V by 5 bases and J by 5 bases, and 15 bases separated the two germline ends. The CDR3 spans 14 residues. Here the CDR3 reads CASSPPGLGYGYTF. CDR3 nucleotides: TGTGCCAGCAGCCCCCCGGGTCTTGGGTATGGCTACACCTTC.

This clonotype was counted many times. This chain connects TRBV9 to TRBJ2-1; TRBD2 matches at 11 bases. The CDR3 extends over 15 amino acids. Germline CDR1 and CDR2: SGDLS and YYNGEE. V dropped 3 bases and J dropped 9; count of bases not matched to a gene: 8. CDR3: CASSALSGRAVEQFF. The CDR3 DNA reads TGTGCCAGCAGCGCCCTTAGCGGGAGGGCCGTTGAGCAGTTCTTC. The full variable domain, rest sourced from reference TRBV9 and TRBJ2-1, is DSGVTQTPKHLITATGQRVTLRCSPRSGDLSVYWYQQSLDQGLQFLIQYYNGEERAKGNILERFSAQQFPDLHSELNLSSLELGDSALYFCASSALSGRAVEQFFGPGTRLTVL.

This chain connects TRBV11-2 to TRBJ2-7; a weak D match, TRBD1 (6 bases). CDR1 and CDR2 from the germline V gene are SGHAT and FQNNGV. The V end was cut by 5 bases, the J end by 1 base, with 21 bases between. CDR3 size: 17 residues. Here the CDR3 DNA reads TGTGCCAGCAGCAATCCGACGAGGACAGCCGATTCCTACGAGCAGTACTTC. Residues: CASSNPTRTADSYEQYF. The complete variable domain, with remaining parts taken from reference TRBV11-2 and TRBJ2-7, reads EAGVAQSPRYKIIEKRQSVAFWCNPISGHATLYWYQQILGQGPKLLIQFQNNGVVDDSQLPKDRFSAERLKGVDSTLKIQPAKLEDSAVYLCASSNPTRTADSYEQYFGPGTRLTVT.

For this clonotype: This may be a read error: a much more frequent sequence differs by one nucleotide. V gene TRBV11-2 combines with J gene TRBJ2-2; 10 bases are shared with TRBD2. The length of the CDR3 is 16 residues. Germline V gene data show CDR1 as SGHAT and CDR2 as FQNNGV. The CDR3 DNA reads TGTGCCAGCAGCTCCATAGGGAGGACTAGCGGCGGGGATCTGTTTTTT. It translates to CASSSIGRTSGGDLFF.

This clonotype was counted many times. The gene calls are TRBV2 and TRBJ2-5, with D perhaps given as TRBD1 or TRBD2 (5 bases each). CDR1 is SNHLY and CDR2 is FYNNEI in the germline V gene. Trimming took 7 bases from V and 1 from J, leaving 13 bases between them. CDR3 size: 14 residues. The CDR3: CASKTGTVQETQYF. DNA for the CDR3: TGTGCCAGCAAAACCGGGACGGTCCAAGAGACCCAGTACTTC.

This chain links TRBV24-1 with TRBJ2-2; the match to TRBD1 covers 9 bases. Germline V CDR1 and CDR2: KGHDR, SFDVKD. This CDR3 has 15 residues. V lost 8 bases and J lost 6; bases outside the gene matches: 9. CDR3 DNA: TGTGCCACCACACACAACGACAGGGGGTCCGGGGAGCTGTTTTTT. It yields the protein CATTHNDRGSGELFF.

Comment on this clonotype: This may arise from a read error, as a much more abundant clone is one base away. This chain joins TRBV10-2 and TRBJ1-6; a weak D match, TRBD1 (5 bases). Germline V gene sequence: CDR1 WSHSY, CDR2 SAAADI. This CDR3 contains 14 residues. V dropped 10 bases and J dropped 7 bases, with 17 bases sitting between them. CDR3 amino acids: CANRPGRRNSPLHF. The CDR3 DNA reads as TGCGCCAACAGGCCGGGACGCAGGAATTCACCCCTCCACTTT.

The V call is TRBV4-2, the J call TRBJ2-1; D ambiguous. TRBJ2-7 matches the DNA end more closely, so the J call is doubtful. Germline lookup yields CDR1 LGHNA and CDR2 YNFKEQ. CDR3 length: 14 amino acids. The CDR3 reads CASSQVRNLHEQYF. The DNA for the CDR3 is TGTGCCAGCAGCCAAGTACGTAACCTACATGAGCAGTACTTC.

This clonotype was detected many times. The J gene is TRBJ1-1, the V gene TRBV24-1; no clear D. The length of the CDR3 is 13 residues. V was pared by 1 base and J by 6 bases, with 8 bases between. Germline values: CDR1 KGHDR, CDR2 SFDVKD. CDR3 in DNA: TGTGCCACCAGTGATTTCGGCAGCGCTGAAGCTTTCTTT. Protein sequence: CATSDFGSAEAFF.

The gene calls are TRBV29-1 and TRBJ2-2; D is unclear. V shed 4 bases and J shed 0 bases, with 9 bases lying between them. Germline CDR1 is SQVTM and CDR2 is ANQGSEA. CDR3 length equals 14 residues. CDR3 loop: CSVGSPTNTGELFF. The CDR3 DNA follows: TGCAGCGTTGGCAGCCCGACGAACACCGGGGAGCTGTTTTTT.

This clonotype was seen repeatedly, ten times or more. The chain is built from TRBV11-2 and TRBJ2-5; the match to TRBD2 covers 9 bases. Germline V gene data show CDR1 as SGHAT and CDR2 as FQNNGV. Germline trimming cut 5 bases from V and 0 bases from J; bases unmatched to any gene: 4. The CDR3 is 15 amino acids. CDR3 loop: CASSTSGSYQETQYF. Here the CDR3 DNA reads TGTGCCAGCAGCACTAGCGGGTCGTACCAAGAGACCCAGTACTTC.

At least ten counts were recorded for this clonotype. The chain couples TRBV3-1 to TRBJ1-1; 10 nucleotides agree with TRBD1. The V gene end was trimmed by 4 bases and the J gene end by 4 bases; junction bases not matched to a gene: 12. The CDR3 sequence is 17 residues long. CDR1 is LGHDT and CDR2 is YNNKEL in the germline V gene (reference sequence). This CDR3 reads CASSRNKGTGASTEAFF. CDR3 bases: TGTGCCAGCAGCCGTAACAAAGGGACAGGGGCGAGCACTGAAGCTTTCTTT.

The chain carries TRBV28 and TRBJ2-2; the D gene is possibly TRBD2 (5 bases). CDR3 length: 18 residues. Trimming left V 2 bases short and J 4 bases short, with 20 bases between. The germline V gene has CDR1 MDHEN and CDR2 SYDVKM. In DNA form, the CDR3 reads TGTGCCAGCAGTTTAGATGCGAGACTACCAGCGAGCACCGGGGAGCTGTTTTTT. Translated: CASSLDARLPASTGELFF.

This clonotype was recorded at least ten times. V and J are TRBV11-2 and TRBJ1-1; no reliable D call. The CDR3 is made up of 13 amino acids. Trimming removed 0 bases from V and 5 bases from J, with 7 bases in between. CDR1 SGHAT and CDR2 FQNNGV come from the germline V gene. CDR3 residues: CASSLDLVTEAFF. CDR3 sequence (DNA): TGTGCCAGCAGCTTAGATTTGGTAACTGAAGCTTTCTTT.

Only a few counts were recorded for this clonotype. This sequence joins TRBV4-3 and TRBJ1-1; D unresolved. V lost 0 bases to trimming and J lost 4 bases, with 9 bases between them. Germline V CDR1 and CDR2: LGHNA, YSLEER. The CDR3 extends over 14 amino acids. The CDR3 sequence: CASSQDLFGTEAFF. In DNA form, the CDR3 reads TGCGCCAGCAGCCAAGATCTCTTTGGCACTGAAGCTTTCTTT.